The 21 T cell receptor beta chains in this list originate from one sample, sequenced in a study of blood T cell repertoires in COVID-19. The repertoire was sequenced with immunoSEQ multiplex PCR; TCRdb's copy has only in-frame clones and lacks some. The repertoire holds roughly 100,000 clones, with about 90% as singletons. Sequenced: peripheral blood. These receptors were collected from a woman aged 55-70 years with acute or convalescent COVID-19.

The chain combines TRBV3-1 (or the pseudogene TRBV3-2) with TRBJ2-1; D is possibly TRBD1 (5 bases). The germline V gene has CDR1 LGHDT and CDR2 YNNKEL (reference sequence). Trimming shortened V by 4 bases and J by 5 bases, and 15 bases separated the two germline ends. This CDR3 spans 15 amino acids. DNA for the CDR3: TGTGCCAGCAGCCCTATTCGGACACCTAACAATGAGCAGTTCTTC. Amino acids: CASSPIRTPNNEQFF.

The genes are TRBV18 and TRBJ2-1; weak D call: TRBD2 (7 bases). Between the trimmed V and J ends, which lost 3 bases and 3 bases, there was a span of 12 bases. This CDR3 spans 15 amino acids. From germline, CDR1 is KGHSH and CDR2 LQKENI. The chain's CDR3 is CASSPGGGDYNEQFF. CDR3 bases: TGTGCCAGCTCACCGGGGGGGGGCGACTACAATGAGCAGTTCTTC.

This chain connects TRBV6-5 to TRBJ2-2; a weak D match, TRBD2 (5 bases). Deletions cut 0 bases from V and 6 bases from J, with 11 bases between. Germline loops: CDR1 MNHEY, CDR2 SVGAGI. The CDR3 runs 15 residues. The CDR3 coding sequence is TGTGCCAGCAGTTACTCGACGGGAAATTCCGGGGAGCTGTTTTTT. Protein: CASSYSTGNSGELFF.

This sequence joins TRBV30 and TRBJ1-4; D perhaps matches TRBD1 (6 bases). In germline, CDR1 is GTSNPN, CDR2 SVGIG (reference sequence). The CDR3 totals 13 residues. Trimming took off 5 bases at V and 4 bases at J, with 11 bases between the two ends. This CDR3 reads CAWAGQFNEKLFF. CDR3 DNA: TGTGCCTGGGCAGGACAGTTTAATGAAAAACTGTTTTTT.

V usage is TRBV7-3 and J usage is TRBJ2-5, with 8 positions matching TRBD1. With V trimmed by 5 bases and J by 4 bases, 9 bases remained unmatched. The CDR3 covers 15 residues. Germline assignment: CDR1 SGHTA and CDR2 FQGTGA. The CDR3 DNA reads TGTGCCAGCAGCACAGGGACAGGTGGATTAGAGACCCAGTACTTC. This sequence encodes CASSTGTGGLETQYF.

This chain uses TRBV5-1 with TRBJ2-5; D might be TRBD1 (5 bases). The CDR3 contains 15 residues. Trimming took 0 bases from V and 0 from J, leaving 9 bases between them. Germline CDR1 and CDR2: SGHRS and YFSETQ. The CDR3 reads CASSLARAHQETQYF. DNA of the CDR3: TGCGCCAGCAGCTTGGCCAGGGCACACCAAGAGACCCAGTACTTC.

V usage is TRBV20-1 and J usage is TRBJ1-1; D gene unclear. Trimming stripped 3 bases from V and 1 base from J, with 3 bases between. CDR1 is DFQATT, CDR2 SNEGSKA, per germline (reference sequence). The CDR3 has 11 amino acids. CDR3 sequence reads: CSARRNTEAFF. The CDR3 coding sequence is TGCAGTGCTAGGAGGAACACTGAAGCTTTCTTT.

V and J are TRBV20-1 and TRBJ2-7, with unresolved D. The germline CDR1 and CDR2 sequences are DFQATT and SNEGSKA (reference sequence). The ends were cut back, 5 bases at V and 2 bases at J, with 7 bases in the middle. This CDR3 region has 11 residues. The CDR3 here is CSARDTYEQYF. The CDR3 DNA sequence: TGCAGTGCTCGTGACACCTACGAGCAGTACTTC.

V is TRBV7-9 and J is TRBJ2-1; D remains unclear. The length of the CDR3 is 13 residues. With 1 base removed from V and 3 bases from J, the gap between germline ends came to 4 bases. The germline gives CDR1 SEHNR, CDR2 FQNEAQ (reference sequence). This CDR3 is CASSLELYNEQFF. As DNA, the CDR3 is TGTGCCAGCAGCTTAGAACTCTACAATGAGCAGTTCTTC. Using reference TRBV7-9 and TRBJ2-1 for the parts outside the CDR3, the full variable domain is DTGVSQNPRHKITKRGQNVTFRCDPISEHNRLYWYRQTLGQGPEFLTYFQNEAQLEKSRLLSDRFSAERPKGSFSTLEIQRTEQGDSAMYLCASSLELYNEQFFGPGTRLTVL.

V usage is TRBV30 and J usage is TRBJ2-1, with 14 bases matching TRBD2. Losses at the gene ends were 0 bases for V and 9 bases for J; bases not matched to a gene: 7. The CDR3 sequence is 16 residues long. Germline CDR1 and CDR2: GTSNPN and SVGIG (reference sequence). This CDR3 is CAWSVTSGRAVSEQFF. The CDR3 DNA reads TGTGCCTGGAGTGTGACTAGCGGGAGGGCCGTAAGTGAGCAGTTCTTC.

The chain joins TRBV5-1 to TRBJ2-1; possibly TRBD1 for D (5 bases). V was cut by 1 base and J by 4 bases, with 9 bases left in between. The CDR3 contains 14 residues. CDR1 and CDR2 (germline): SGHRS, YFSETQ. The CDR3 coding sequence is TGCGCCAGCAGCTTGCCAGGGAAATACAATGAGCAGTTCTTC. This sequence encodes CASSLPGKYNEQFF.

The gene calls are TRBV15 and TRBJ1-2; 7 nucleotides align to TRBD1. The ends lost 5 bases at V and 0 bases at J; junction bases unmatched: 9. Germline V lookup: CDR1 LNHNV, CDR2 YYDKDF (reference sequence). This CDR3 has 16 residues. CDR3 sequence reads: CATSGGQARTNYGYTF. CDR3 DNA: TGTGCCACCAGCGGTGGACAGGCGCGAACTAACTATGGCTACACCTTC.

V usage is TRBV2 and J usage is TRBJ1-4; the match to TRBD1 covers 7 bases. In germline, CDR1 is SNHLY, CDR2 FYNNEI. The CDR3 contains 14 residues. Unmatched junction bases numbered 10, after V lost 7 bases and J lost 8 bases. CDR3 bases: TGTGCCAGCAACCGAGGGGGCGCAATGGAAAAACTGTTTTTT. It yields the protein CASNRGGAMEKLFF.

This chain joins TRBV7-9 and TRBJ2-7; TRBD1 agrees at 10 bases. The CDR3 runs to 15 residues. Germline V gene sequence: CDR1 SEHNR, CDR2 FQNEAQ (reference sequence). J lost 5 bases, V lost 5 bases, and 9 bases had no gene match. CDR3 DNA: TGTGCCAGCAGCGGGGGACAGGGGAGGATGAACGAGCAGTACGTC. It codes for CASSGGQGRMNEQYV.

The J gene is TRBJ2-7, the V gene TRBV29-1; a possible D gene is TRBD2 (5 bases). The V end was cut by 7 bases, the J end by 0 bases, with 16 bases between. Looked up from germline, CDR1 is SQVTM and CDR2 is ANQGSEA. The CDR3 spans 14 residues. The CDR3 DNA is TGCAGCGCCAAACAGAGGGTGAGCTCCTACGAGCAGTACTTC. This encodes CSAKQRVSSYEQYF.

The CDR3 loop reads CASSRTGGWETQYF. CDR3 nucleotides: TGTGCCAGCAGCCGGACAGGAGGATGGGAGACCCAGTACTTC. The chain links TRBV7-9 to TRBJ2-5; 7 bases match TRBD1. J was trimmed by 5 bases and V by 5 bases; bases with no gene match: 8. CDR1 and CDR2 (germline): SEHNR, FQNEAQ (reference sequence). The CDR3 length is 14 residues.

This chain joins TRBV28 and TRBJ2-7; possible D gene TRBD1, 7 bases. V was trimmed by 5 bases and J by 4 bases, leaving 15 bases between them. CDR3 length: 14 amino acids. Germline V gives CDR1 MDHEN, CDR2 SYDVKM. CDR3 DNA: TGTGCCAGCAGTGGGGGCAGGGGGAGGTACGAGCAGTACTTC. Translation: CASSGGRGRYEQYF.

This chain joins TRBV18 and TRBJ1-1, with unresolved D. The CDR3 is made up of 11 amino acids. Deletions cut 3 bases from V and 8 bases from J, with 7 bases between. Germline CDR1 and CDR2: KGHSH and LQKENI. CDR3 bases: TGTGCCAGCTCACCCGAGGTGGAAGCTTTCTTT. As protein: CASSPEVEAFF.

This clone was seen a single time. CDR3: CASSLTSTATNYGYTF. In nucleotides, the CDR3 is TGTGCCAGCAGCCTTACATCCACAGCTACTAACTATGGCTACACCTTC. The rearrangement links TRBV9 to TRBJ1-2; D remains unclear. CDR1 is SGDLS and CDR2 is YYNGEE in the germline V gene. This CDR3 is built from 16 residues. The V gene lost 4 bases and the J gene lost 0 bases, with 16 bases spanning the gap.

The V and J genes are TRBV19 and TRBJ1-5; 9 bases line up with TRBD1. The CDR3 has 14 residues. CDR1 and CDR2 (germline): LNHDA, SQIVND (reference sequence). Trimming at V came to 4 bases and at J to 7 bases, leaving 5 bases not matched to a gene. As DNA, the CDR3 is TGTGCCAGTAGTAAACAGGGGGCAGGGCAGCCCCAGCATTTT. This translates into CASSKQGAGQPQHF.

The V call is TRBV29-1, the J call TRBJ2-4; possible D gene TRBD1, 5 bases. V was trimmed by 6 bases and J by 4 bases, leaving 10 bases between them. The CDR3 sequence is 12 residues long. Germline lookup yields CDR1 SQVTM and CDR2 ANQGSEA. The CDR3 DNA reads as TGCAGCGTCAGGGAAGCTAAAAACATTCAGTACTTC. This gives the protein CSVREAKNIQYF. Combining the CDR3 with reference TRBV29-1 and TRBJ2-4 gives the whole variable domain SAVISQKPSRDICQRGTSLTIQCQVDSQVTMMFWYRQQPGQSLTLIATANQGSEATYESGFVIDKFPISRPNLTFSTLTVSNMSPEDSSIYLCSVREAKNIQYFGAGTRLSVL.